These 4 T cell receptor beta chains originate from one sample sequenced in a study of T cell repertoires in cytomegalovirus infection. Via MiXCR, TCRdb re-called the reads, giving one row per CDR3 protein. The sample holds around 740,000 distinct CDR3 sequences, 35% seen once. The sequenced sample was PBMCs. These receptors all stem from a human donor in good health (CMV status not recorded). Some clones in this sample may be carry-over from other donors' samples.

The chain combines TRBV10-3 with TRBJ1-2; D gene uncertain. This CDR3 contains 14 residues. Trimming stripped 4 bases from V and 5 bases from J, with 14 bases between. Germline assignment: CDR1 ENHRY and CDR2 SYGVKD. CDR3 amino acids: CAISGRSRTYGYTF. In DNA, the CDR3 is TGTGCCATCAGTGGCAGGTCCCGAACTTATGGCTACACCTTC.

V gene TRBV20-1 combines with J gene TRBJ2-1, with 9 bases aligning to TRBD2. Germline V gene lookup returns CDR1 DFQATT and CDR2 SNEGSKA (reference sequence). The CDR3 runs 15 residues. J lost 6 bases, V lost 5 bases, and 11 bases had no gene match. Here the CDR3 DNA reads TGCAGTGCTCCGGACCTAGCGGGGAGGGGCAATGAGCAGTTCTTC. It encodes CSAPDLAGRGNEQFF.

The CDR3 loop is CSVHYPLSGSGYEQYF. The CDR3 nucleotides read TGCAGCGTCCACTATCCACTTAGCGGGAGCGGGTACGAGCAGTACTTC. J is TRBJ2-7 and V is TRBV29-1; 9 bases map to TRBD2. V dropped 6 bases and J dropped 4; count of bases not matched to a gene: 16. Germline V gives CDR1 SQVTM, CDR2 ANQGSEA. This CDR3 has 16 residues.

The chain is built from TRBV7-2 and TRBJ2-1; no definite D call. This CDR3 spans 13 amino acids. CDR1 and CDR2 (germline): SGHTA, FQGNSA. Trimming pared 1 base from V and 8 bases from J, leaving 9 bases between. This CDR3 reads CASSLGLNHEQFF. CDR3 DNA sequence: TGTGCCAGCAGCTTAGGCCTTAACCATGAGCAGTTCTTC.